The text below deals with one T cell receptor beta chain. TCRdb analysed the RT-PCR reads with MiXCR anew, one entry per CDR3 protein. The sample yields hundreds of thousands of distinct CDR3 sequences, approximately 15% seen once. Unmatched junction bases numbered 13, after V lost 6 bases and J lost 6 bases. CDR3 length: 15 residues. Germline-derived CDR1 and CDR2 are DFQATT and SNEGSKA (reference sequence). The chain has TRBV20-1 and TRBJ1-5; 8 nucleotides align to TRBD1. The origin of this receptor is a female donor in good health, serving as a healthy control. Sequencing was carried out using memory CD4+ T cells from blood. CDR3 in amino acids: CSARPGGRGFQPQHF. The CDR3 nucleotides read TGCAGTGCCCGACCAGGGGGCAGGGGGTTTCAGCCCCAGCATTTT.